This is a list of T cell receptor beta chains from one sample in a study of CD8 T cells in ankylosing spondylitis. TCRdb passed the 5' RACE reads through MiXCR, listing each CDR3 protein once. Of 670,000 or so distinct CDR3 sequences listed, roughly 19% are singletons. The sample was blood, either unsorted or a sorted T cell fraction (not recorded which). The source of these receptors is a male donor with ankylosing spondylitis. CDR3s include the opening cysteine and the closing phenylalanine or tryptophan.

v_gene,CDR3aa
TRBV4-3,CASSQEQGGYNEQFF
TRBV29-1,CSVEGNRGVDTQYF
TRBV4-2,CASSRELGGGDTGELFF
TRBV7-8,CASSLVGGRDADTQYF
TRBV29-1,CSVDPLLSGYTF
TRBV25-1,CASSPLGIQGGRVAFF
TRBV19,CASNTGTANTGELFF
TRBV5-1,CASSYAGGQYEQYF
TRBV27,CASSLGTSTVETQYF
TRBV9,CASSVDHRGGYTF
TRBV5-4,CASSWGQGAAGELFF
TRBV5-8,CASVLPGTSNQPQHF
TRBV4-3,CASSHRTGIPEAFF
TRBV27,CASSLSPLAGSETQYF
TRBV28,CASSLVGGSNEQYF
TRBV20-1,CSARVGLAGGRSYNEQFF
TRBV15,CATSRDIPTNEKLFF
TRBV11-2,CASSLEDRVKYGYTF
TRBV5-6,CASSVRELNQPQHF
TRBV12-3/TRBV12-4,CASSPGGPPFSYEQYF
TRBV7-9,CASNFNNNSPLHF
TRBV12-3/TRBV12-4,CASSPTENTGELFF
TRBV6-1,CASTQIGAYEQYF
TRBV5-1,CASSWSGASNQPQHF
TRBV6-1,CATCFGRVGTGELFF
TRBV6-1,CASSEEGRGRAFF
TRBV25-1,CASGVPGYEQYF
TRBV5-1,CASSPGRPRTDTQYF
TRBV4-1,CASSLRDSAYEQYF
TRBV12-3/TRBV12-4,CASSLGRAELAKNIQYF
TRBV15,CATSRVRGGAYTEAFF
TRBV6-2/TRBV6-3,CASSYGGGGASETQYF
TRBV20-1,CSARDPAGTGTPEAFF
TRBV4-3,CASSHADREGTEAFF
TRBV10-3,CAISTFPPRLAGGQETQYF
TRBV20-1,CSARVGQGSNEQYF
TRBV6-1,CASSQKQGAYRLTSYEQYF
TRBV5-1,CASRRFRQMRTEAFF
TRBV7-2,CASSFIAGANNEQFF
TRBV3-1,CASSQVLYRGDNEQFF
TRBV12-3/TRBV12-4,CASRSGRGANGYTF
TRBV5-1,CASSLNAGGGQPQHF